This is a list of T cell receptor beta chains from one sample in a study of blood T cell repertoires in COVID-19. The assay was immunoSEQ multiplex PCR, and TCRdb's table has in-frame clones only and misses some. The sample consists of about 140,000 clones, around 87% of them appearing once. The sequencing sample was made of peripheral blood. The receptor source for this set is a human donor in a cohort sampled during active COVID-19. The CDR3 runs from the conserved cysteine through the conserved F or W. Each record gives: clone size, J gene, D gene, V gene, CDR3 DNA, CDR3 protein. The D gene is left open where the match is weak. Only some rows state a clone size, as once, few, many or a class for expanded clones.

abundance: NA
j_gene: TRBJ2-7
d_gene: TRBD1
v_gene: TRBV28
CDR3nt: TGTGCCAGCAGTCCCTCGGGACAGGGTAAAGTCGAGCAGTACTTC
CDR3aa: CASSPSGQGKVEQYF

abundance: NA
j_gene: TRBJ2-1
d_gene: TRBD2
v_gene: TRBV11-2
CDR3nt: TGTGCCAGCAGCTTAGGTAGCGGGCCCTACAATGAGCAGTTCTTC
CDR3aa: CASSLGSGPYNEQFF

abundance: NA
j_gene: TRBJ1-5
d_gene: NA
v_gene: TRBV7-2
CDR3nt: TGTGCCAGCAGCTTAGGGACAGCCTATAGCAATCAGCCCCAGCATTTT
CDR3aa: CASSLGTAYSNQPQHF

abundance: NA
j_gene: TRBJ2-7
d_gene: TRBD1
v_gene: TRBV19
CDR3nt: TGTGCCAGTAGTTCGACAGGGCGTCAGTACTTC
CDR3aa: CASSSTGRQYF

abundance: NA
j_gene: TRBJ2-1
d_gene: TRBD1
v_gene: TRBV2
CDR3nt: TGTGCCAGCAGTATAGGACAGGGCCTCTCCTACAATGAGCAGTTCTTC
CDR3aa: CASSIGQGLSYNEQFF

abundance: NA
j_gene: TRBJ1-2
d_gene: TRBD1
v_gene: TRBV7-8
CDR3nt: TGTGCCAGCAGCTCCCGGGACAGGGCTTTTAGTGGGGACTATGGCTACACCTTC
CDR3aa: CASSSRDRAFSGDYGYTF

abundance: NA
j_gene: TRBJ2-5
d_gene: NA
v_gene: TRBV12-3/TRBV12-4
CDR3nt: TGTGCCAGCCTTGGCAGTAAAGAGACCCAGTACTTC
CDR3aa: CASLGSKETQYF

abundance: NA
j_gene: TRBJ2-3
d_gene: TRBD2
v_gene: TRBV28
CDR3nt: TGTGCCAGCAGTGGACCGGGACTAGCGGGGGGGATCCTCACAGATACGCAGTATTTT
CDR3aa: CASSGPGLAGGILTDTQYF

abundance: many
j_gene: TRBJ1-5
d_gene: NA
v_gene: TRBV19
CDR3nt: TGTGCCAGTAGTAGTCAGGGTTATAGCAATCAGCCCCAGCATTTT
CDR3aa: CASSSQGYSNQPQHF

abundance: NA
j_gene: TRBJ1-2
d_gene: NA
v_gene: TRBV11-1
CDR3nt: TGTGCCAGCAGCTTGCGGGGGGCGGATGGCTACACCTTC
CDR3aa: CASSLRGADGYTF